This T cell receptor beta chain was captured by sequencing in a study of blood T cell repertoires in COVID-19. The data were produced by immunoSEQ multiplex PCR, yet TCRdb's version contains in-frame clones alone and is incomplete. Of some 210,000 clones in the sample, roughly 90% were seen once. The CDR3 is 14 amino acids. V lost 0 bases to trimming and J lost 4 bases, with 7 bases between them. The study assigned cohorts using participant-reported clinical history. This chain links TRBV23-1 with TRBJ2-4; a weak D match, TRBD2 (6 bases). TRBV23-1 is placed among ORFs of uncertain function. This sequence was found in a man younger than 35 with acute COVID-19. Sequences were obtained from PBMCs or T cells enriched from blood (not recorded which). CDR3 amino acids: CASSQSGGKNIQYF. In DNA, the CDR3 is TGCGCCAGCAGTCAATCTGGGGGGAAAAACATTCAGTACTTC.